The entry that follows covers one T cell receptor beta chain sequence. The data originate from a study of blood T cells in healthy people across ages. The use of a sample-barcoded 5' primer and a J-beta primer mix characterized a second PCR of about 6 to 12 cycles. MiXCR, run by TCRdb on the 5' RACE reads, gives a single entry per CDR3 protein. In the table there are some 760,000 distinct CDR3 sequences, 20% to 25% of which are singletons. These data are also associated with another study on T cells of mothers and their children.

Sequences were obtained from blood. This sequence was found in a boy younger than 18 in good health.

In DNA form, the CDR3 reads TGCGCCAGCAGCTTGGAAGGGGGGACCGGAAACACCATATATTTT. Protein sequence: CASSLEGGTGNTIYF. The chain has TRBV5-1 and TRBJ1-3, with D perhaps TRBD1 (6 bases). CDR1 and CDR2 (germline): SGHRS, YFSETQ. This CDR3 has 15 amino acids. Trimming cost V 0 bases and J 4 bases, with 11 bases left between them.